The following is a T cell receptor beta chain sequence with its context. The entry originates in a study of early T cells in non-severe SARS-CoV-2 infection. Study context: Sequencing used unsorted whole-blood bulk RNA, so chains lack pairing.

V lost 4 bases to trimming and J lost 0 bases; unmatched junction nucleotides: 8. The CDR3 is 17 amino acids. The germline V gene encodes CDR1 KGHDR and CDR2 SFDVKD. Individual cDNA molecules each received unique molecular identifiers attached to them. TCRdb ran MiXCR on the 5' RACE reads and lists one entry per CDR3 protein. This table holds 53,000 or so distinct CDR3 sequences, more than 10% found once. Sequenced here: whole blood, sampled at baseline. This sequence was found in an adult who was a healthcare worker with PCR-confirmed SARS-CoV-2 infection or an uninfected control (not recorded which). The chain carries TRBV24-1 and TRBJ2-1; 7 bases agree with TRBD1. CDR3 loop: CATSDEGTDSSYNEQFF. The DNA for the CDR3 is TGTGCCACCAGTGACGAAGGGACAGACAGCTCCTACAATGAGCAGTTCTTC.